Each of the 30 T cell receptor beta chains below was sequenced from the same sample in a study of blood T cell repertoires in COVID-19. Sequenced by immunoSEQ multiplex PCR; TCRdb stores in-frame clones only, minus some. This table holds over 85,000 clones, more than 85% found once. Sequencing input: peripheral blood. Receptor source: a man between 18 and 29 years old with acute or convalescent COVID-19.

This chain links TRBV5-4 with TRBJ1-2; D possibly corresponds to TRBD1 (6 bases). V was shortened by 3 bases and J by 2 bases, with 17 bases between the two germline ends. This CDR3 is 16 amino acids long. Germline V gene data show CDR1 as SGHNT and CDR2 as YYREEE (reference sequence). The CDR3 protein is CASSWGGDIVNYGYTF. The CDR3, as DNA: TGTGCCAGCAGCTGGGGTGGGGACATTGTAAACTATGGCTACACCTTC. Complete variable domain (other parts from reference TRBV5-4 and TRBJ1-2): ETGVTQSPTHLIKTRGQQVTLRCSSQSGHNTVSWYQQALGQGPQFIFQYYREEENGRGNFPPRFSGLQFPNYSSELNVNALELDDSALYLCASSWGGDIVNYGYTFGSGTRLTVV.

The rearrangement uses TRBV12-3 or TRBV12-4 and TRBJ1-4; possibly TRBD1 for D (5 bases). The CDR3 spans 13 residues. The V gene lost 2 bases and the J gene lost 11 bases, with 12 bases spanning the gap. The CDR3 DNA reads as TGTGCCAGCAGTTTACTATTGGGGGGGAAACTGTTTTTT. Residues: CASSLLLGGKLFF.

This sequence joins TRBV14 and TRBJ2-1; D possibly corresponds to TRBD2 (5 bases). The germline V gene encodes CDR1 SGHDN and CDR2 FVKESK. The V end lost 1 base, the J end lost 9 bases, and 19 bases lay between the germline ends. This CDR3 spans 16 amino acids. This CDR3 is CASSQALVGSVGEQFF. The CDR3 region has the DNA TGTGCCAGCAGCCAAGCACTAGTCGGTTCGGTGGGTGAGCAGTTCTTC.

This clone was counted between two and nine times. The chain recombines TRBV13 with TRBJ2-3; 10 bases match TRBD2. Germline loops: CDR1 PRHDT, CDR2 FYEKMQ (reference sequence). The CDR3 runs 16 residues. Losses at the gene ends were 5 bases for V and 2 bases for J; bases not matched to a gene: 7. The CDR3 nucleotides read TGTGCCAGCAGCCAGCGGGAGGGCCATAACACAGATACGCAGTATTTT. Translation gives CASSQREGHNTDTQYF.

The chain combines TRBV19 with TRBJ1-1; D gene ambiguous. The CDR3 has 16 amino acids. V lost 0 bases to trimming and J lost 0 bases, with 11 bases between them. The germline V gene has CDR1 LNHDA and CDR2 SQIVND (reference sequence). This CDR3 reads CASSIDLQRMNTEAFF. The CDR3 coding sequence is TGTGCCAGTAGTATAGATCTACAGAGAATGAACACTGAAGCTTTCTTT.

This clone was seen just once. The chain links TRBV30 to TRBJ1-1, with D unclear. The germline V and J ends were trimmed by 0 bases and 4 bases, with 18 bases remaining between them. The CDR3 spans 16 residues. Germline CDR1 and CDR2: GTSNPN and SVGIG (reference sequence). This CDR3 reads CAWSVPPISGSTEAFF. Written as DNA, the CDR3 is TGTGCCTGGAGTGTACCCCCTATATCGGGTAGCACTGAAGCTTTCTTT.

The rearrangement joins TRBV6-5 to TRBJ2-7, with 9 bases fitting TRBD1. This CDR3 has 16 amino acids. Trimming removed 2 bases from V and 2 bases from J; junction bases left unmatched: 7. Germline CDR1 is MNHEY and CDR2 is SVGAGI. DNA for the CDR3: TGTGCCAGCAGTTACCAGGGCTGGGACAGGGCCTACGAGCAGTACTTC. Translating gives CASSYQGWDRAYEQYF.

The rearrangement uses TRBV9 and TRBJ1-4, with TRBD1 identical over 11 bases. Germline CDR1 is SGDLS and CDR2 is YYNGEE. CDR3 length: 18 amino acids. Trimming took 0 bases from V and 3 from J; bases not matched to a gene: 7. The CDR3: CASSVGWDRGTPNEKLFF. In DNA form, the CDR3 reads TGTGCCAGCAGCGTAGGCTGGGACAGGGGGACCCCTAATGAAAAACTGTTTTTT.

V is TRBV18 and J is TRBJ2-1; the D gene is possibly TRBD1 (6 bases). Germline CDR1 and CDR2: KGHSH and LQKENI. The CDR3 has 16 residues. Trimming shortened V by 5 bases and J by 4 bases, and 18 bases separated the two germline ends. The CDR3 spells CASSKGVGAIYNEQFF. In DNA form, the CDR3 reads TGTGCCAGCTCAAAGGGGGTCGGGGCAATTTACAATGAGCAGTTCTTC.

CDR3 protein: CASSTGQGARGRKNTEAFF. In nucleotides, the CDR3 is TGTGCCAGTAGTACAGGACAGGGGGCGCGGGGGAGGAAGAACACTGAAGCTTTCTTT. J is TRBJ1-1 and V is TRBV19, with 11 bases matching TRBD1. The CDR3 contains 19 residues. Germline V CDR1 and CDR2: LNHDA, SQIVND (reference sequence). J lost 1 base, V lost 4 bases, and 14 bases had no gene match. Based on the CDR3 plus reference TRBV19 and TRBJ1-1, the full variable domain is DGGITQSPKYLFRKEGQNVTLSCEQNLNHDAMYWYRQDPGQGLRLIYYSQIVNDFQKGDIAEGYSVSREKKESFPLTVTSAQKNPTAFYLCASSTGQGARGRKNTEAFFGQGTRLTVV.

The CDR3 bases are TGTGCCAGCAGCCCTCGGACAGGGGTGGATGCGGCGCAGTACTTC. This codes for CASSPRTGVDAAQYF. The genes are TRBV7-8 and TRBJ2-7; 9 bases are a match to TRBD1. V was pared by 5 bases and J by 9 bases, with 14 bases of the junction left unmatched. This CDR3 is 15 amino acids long. Germline V gene sequence: CDR1 SGHVS, CDR2 FQNEAQ.

The DNA for the CDR3 is TGTGCCAGTAGCGACAGGGGAAGGACTGAAGCTTTCTTT. It is translated as CASSDRGRTEAFF. The genes are TRBV19 and TRBJ1-1, with TRBD1 matching over 8 bases. The germline V gene encodes CDR1 LNHDA and CDR2 SQIVND (reference sequence). This CDR3 comprises 13 residues. After removal of 6 bases from V and 5 bases from J, the junction contained 5 bases not matched to a gene.

CDR3 nucleotides: TGCAGCGTTGAAGATCCAACAGGGGTGCAACCCCAGCATTTT. This translates into CSVEDPTGVQPQHF. The rearrangement links TRBV29-1 to TRBJ1-5, with 7 bases that match TRBD1. V lost 0 bases, J lost 10 bases, and 9 bases stayed unmatched. Per the germline V gene, CDR1 is SQVTM and CDR2 is ANQGSEA. The CDR3 loop spans 14 amino acids.

This chain links TRBV3-1 (or the pseudogene TRBV3-2) with TRBJ1-1, with a possible D match to TRBD1 (6 bases). V shed 6 bases and J shed 1 base, with 18 bases lying between them. The length of the CDR3 is 16 residues. Germline V lookup: CDR1 LGHDT, CDR2 YNNKEL (reference sequence). The CDR3 sequence: CASSLVGGTKNTEAFF. The CDR3 DNA reads as TGTGCCAGCAGTCTCGTGGGGGGGACAAAGAACACTGAAGCTTTCTTT.

J is TRBJ1-1 and V is TRBV5-1, with 8 bases lining up with TRBD1. The V gene end was trimmed by 3 bases and the J gene end by 1 base; junction bases not matched to a gene: 2. Looked up from germline, CDR1 is SGHRS and CDR2 is YFSETQ. The CDR3 loop spans 14 amino acids. The CDR3: CASSSGQGNTEAFF. As DNA, the CDR3 is TGCGCCAGCAGCTCAGGACAGGGGAACACTGAAGCTTTCTTT.

The CDR3, as DNA: TGTGCCAGCAGTTTACGGGACACCGGTTACGAGCAGTACTTC. Amino acid sequence: CASSLRDTGYEQYF. The gene calls are TRBV27 and TRBJ2-7; tentative D call: TRBD1 (6 bases). In germline, CDR1 is MNHEY, CDR2 SMNVEV (reference sequence). V lost 2 bases to trimming and J lost 4 bases, with 12 bases between them. This CDR3 is built from 14 residues.

The V gene is TRBV19, the J gene TRBJ2-2, with D possibly TRBD2 on 5 matching bases. Germline V lookup: CDR1 LNHDA, CDR2 SQIVND (reference sequence). The CDR3 contains 12 residues. V lost 6 bases to trimming and J lost 6 bases, with 8 bases between them. The CDR3 DNA reads TGTGCCAGTAGCTCGCGGGCCGGGGAGCTGTTTTTT. It translates to CASSSRAGELFF.

The chain joins TRBV3-1 (or the pseudogene TRBV3-2) to TRBJ2-5; 9 bases are a match to TRBD1. The CDR3 extends over 17 amino acids. Germline V CDR1 and CDR2: LGHDT, YNNKEL (reference sequence). V dropped 1 base and J dropped 7; count of bases not matched to a gene: 13. CDR3 bases: TGTGCCAGCAGCCAAGGCTCGACCGGGACAGGGTCGGGGACCCAGTACTTC. Residues: CASSQGSTGTGSGTQYF.

The chain couples TRBV19 to TRBJ1-1, with D maybe TRBD1 (5 bases). This CDR3 comprises 13 residues. The ends were cut back, 7 bases at V and 8 bases at J, with 17 bases in the middle. Germline V lookup: CDR1 LNHDA, CDR2 SQIVND (reference sequence). The CDR3 is CASTKRMAGEAFF. The CDR3 coding sequence is TGTGCCAGTACCAAACGGATGGCAGGGGAAGCTTTCTTT.

The chain is built from TRBV5-1 and TRBJ2-5; no firm D call. Germline values: CDR1 SGHRS, CDR2 YFSETQ. The V end was cut by 4 bases, the J end by 2 bases, with 15 bases between. The CDR3 totals 15 residues. The CDR3 sequence: CASSPGEHGQETQYF. The DNA for the CDR3 is TGCGCCAGCAGCCCCGGCGAGCACGGGCAAGAGACCCAGTACTTC.

The chain has TRBV5-1 and TRBJ2-5; the match to TRBD1 covers 7 bases. Germline CDR1 is SGHRS and CDR2 is YFSETQ. Trimming at V came to 5 bases and at J to 2 bases, leaving 6 bases not matched to a gene. There are 14 residues in the CDR3. This chain's CDR3 is CASSYTTGQETQYF. For the CDR3, the DNA is TGCGCCAGCAGTTATACGACAGGGCAAGAGACCCAGTACTTC.

For the CDR3, the DNA is TGTGCCAGCAGTGAAGCGCGCAGGACCTACGAGCAGTACTTC. Protein: CASSEARRTYEQYF. The chain joins TRBV6-1 to TRBJ2-7; no reliable D call. The CDR3 runs to 14 residues. The germline V gene has CDR1 MNHNS and CDR2 SASEGT. V lost 0 bases and J lost 2, with 8 bases in between.

The J gene is TRBJ2-5, the V gene TRBV7-6; D is uncertain. CDR1 is SGHVS, CDR2 FNYEAQ, per germline. Trimming took 5 bases from V and 2 from J, leaving 3 bases between them. The CDR3 consists of 11 residues. The CDR3: CASSPQETQYF. The CDR3, as DNA: TGTGCCAGCAGCCCGCAAGAGACCCAGTACTTC.

The V gene is TRBV7-9, the J gene TRBJ1-1; the match to TRBD1 covers 7 bases. CDR3 length: 15 amino acids. V gave up 4 bases and J gave up 0 bases; unmatched junction bases: 5. Germline CDR1 and CDR2: SEHNR and FQNEAQ (reference sequence). DNA for the CDR3: TGTGCCAGCAGCTCGCCGGGACAGATGAACACTGAAGCTTTCTTT. This encodes CASSSPGQMNTEAFF.

The chain joins TRBV12-3 or TRBV12-4 to TRBJ2-3; D might be TRBD1 (6 bases). This CDR3 contains 13 residues. Trimming cost V 5 bases and J 5 bases, with 11 bases left between them. The CDR3 region is CASSPTGIDTQYF. Written as DNA, the CDR3 is TGTGCCAGCAGTCCCACAGGGATAGATACGCAGTATTTT.

V usage is TRBV10-2 and J usage is TRBJ2-3, with TRBD2 matching over 8 bases. This CDR3 has 19 residues. Trimming removed 0 bases from V and 5 bases from J; junction bases left unmatched: 16. Germline V gene lookup returns CDR1 WSHSY and CDR2 SAAADI. The CDR3 DNA reads as TGCGCCAGCAGTGAGTCGATACGGAGCGGGGGCCTCCAGGGAGATACGCAGTATTTT. Protein product: CASSESIRSGGLQGDTQYF.

V is TRBV9 and J is TRBJ2-3, with unresolved D. The CDR3 is 14 amino acids. Germline CDR1 is SGDLS and CDR2 is YYNGEE. Trimming removed 1 base at V and 4 bases at J, with 10 bases between. For the CDR3, the DNA is TGTGCCAGCAGCGTACTCCTGACACCAGATACGCAGTATTTT. Protein: CASSVLLTPDTQYF.

This clone was seen only once. The genes are TRBV5-1 and TRBJ2-1; D is possibly TRBD1 (5 bases). Trimming left V 0 bases short and J 2 bases short, with 15 bases between. Germline V gene data show CDR1 as SGHRS and CDR2 as YFSETQ. The CDR3 loop spans 17 amino acids. The CDR3 coding sequence is TGCGCCAGCAGCTTGGCCTCGCAGGGATCAGCCTACAATGAGCAGTTCTTC. It codes for CASSLASQGSAYNEQFF.

This clone was seen just once. The chain is built from TRBV4-2 and TRBJ1-4; D gene unclear. This CDR3 is built from 17 residues. Deletions cut 0 bases from V and 8 bases from J, with 19 bases between. Germline CDR1 reads LGHNA; CDR2 reads YNFKEQ. CDR3 sequence reads: CASSQESLDQPGEKLFF. The CDR3, as DNA: TGTGCCAGCAGCCAAGAGAGCCTGGATCAACCAGGAGAAAAACTGTTTTTT.

This clone was recorded once. The chain is built from TRBV2 and TRBJ1-2; 11 bases fit TRBD1. V shed 8 bases, J shed 8 bases, and the junction held 13 bases outside the gene matches. Germline V gene sequence: CDR1 SNHLY, CDR2 FYNNEI. The CDR3 extends over 15 amino acids. The CDR3 protein is CASVGTGGSTGGYTF. CDR3 in DNA: TGTGCCAGCGTAGGGACAGGGGGTTCGACGGGAGGCTACACCTTC.